Included here is one TCR beta chain sequence, with context. The CDR3 end falls 3 residues outside the read, so it is completed with the germline J gene. This record belongs to a study of Tregs in tolerant kidney transplant recipients. CDR1 SGHAT and CDR2 FQNNGV come from the germline V gene. The CDR3 totals 14 residues. CD4+CD25+CD127- Tregs, CD4+CD25- non-Tregs, CD4 and CD8 cells were sorted. Measured with immunoSEQ multiplex PCR; TCRdb has only the in-frame clones, and not every one. This sample's table has 25,000 to 35,000 clones. The sample was CD8+ T cells from blood, taken before the transplant. This TCR derives from a human donor who received a combined kidney and bone marrow transplant. The rearrangement joins TRBV11-2 to TRBJ2-2; D perhaps matches TRBD2 (5 bases). The CDR3 DNA, read in part, is TGTGCCAGCAGCTTAGAGTACAGCGGAGGATGG. Residues: CASSLEYSGGW. The entire CDR3 is CASSLEYSGGWLFF.